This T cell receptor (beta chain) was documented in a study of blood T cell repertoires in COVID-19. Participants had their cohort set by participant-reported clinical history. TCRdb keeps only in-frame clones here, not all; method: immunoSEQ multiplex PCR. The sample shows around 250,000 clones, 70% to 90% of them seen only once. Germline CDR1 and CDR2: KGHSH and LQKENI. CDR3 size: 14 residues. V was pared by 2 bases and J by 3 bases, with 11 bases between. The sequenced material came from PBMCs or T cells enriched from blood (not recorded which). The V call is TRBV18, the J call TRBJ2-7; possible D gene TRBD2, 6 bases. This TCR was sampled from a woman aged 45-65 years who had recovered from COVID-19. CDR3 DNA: TGTGCCAGCTCACCAGGCGGGAATATCTACGAGCAGTACTTC. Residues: CASSPGGNIYEQYF. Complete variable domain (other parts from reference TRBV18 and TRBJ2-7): NAGVMQNPRHLVRRRGQEARLRCSPMKGHSHVYWYRQLPEEGLKFMVYLQKENIIDESGMPKERFSAEFPKEGPSILRIQQVVRGDSAAYFCASSPGGNIYEQYFGPGTRLTVT.